The T cell receptor beta chain under discussion was sequenced for a study of cytomegalovirus exposure and HLA in healthy donors. On this clone itself: Its antigen is currently unknown.

Trimming at V came to 5 bases and at J to 9 bases, leaving 5 bases not matched to a gene. The CDR3 length is 14 residues. The germline V gene encodes CDR1 SEHNR and CDR2 FQNEAQ (reference sequence). Study observations and caveats: Later genetic work tied a missense DCLRE1C variant to beta-chain V and J trimming. An apparent linkage of common viral pathogens to several of the most significant clusters emerged in a later analysis.

A multiplex PCR was run with 60 Vbeta primers and 13 Jbeta primers. Data came from immunoSEQ multiplex PCR; TCRdb stores just in-frame clones and leaves some out. The data hold 150,000 to 200,000 clones, with approximately 80% observed a single time. Sequenced: PBMCs. The chain recombines TRBV7-9 with TRBJ1-6; 9 positions agree with TRBD1. This TCR came from a woman in her late teens or twenties in good health and CMV-seronegative. This CDR3 reads CASSLTGGISPLHF. CDR3 nucleotides: TGTGCCAGCAGCCTCACAGGGGGCATTTCACCCCTCCACTTT.